The present entry profiles one T cell receptor beta chain with its context. Its matching antigen is unknown. The data originate from a study of vaccination and CD4 T cells after COVID-19. Study-wide background: At days 161 to 241 post-vaccination, as well as at day 14, a few convalescent patients were sampled. Findings and limits, study-wide: Only after vaccination were a median 86.3% of convalescents' reactive clones seen. Spike mono-reactivity was found in 304 of the 307 vaccine-specific clones identified in convalescent patients.

TCRdb itself ran the PCR reads through MiXCR, one entry per CDR3 protein. The data hold 25,000 to 35,000 distinct CDR3 sequences, with 50% observed a single time. Time point meaning: late sampling 161 to 241 days after vaccination in a few convalescent patients. The receptor's source is a human donor who had recovered from COVID-19. The starting material was CD4+ T cells from blood, obtained about 7 months after SARS-CoV-2 vaccination.

CDR3: CASSLARSEQYF. CDR3 sequence (DNA): TGTGCCAGCAGCTTAGCTCGGTCCGAGCAGTACTTC. The V gene is TRBV7-9, the J gene TRBJ2-7; D remains unclear. CDR1 is SEHNR, CDR2 FQNEAQ, per germline (reference sequence). The CDR3 extends over 12 amino acids. V lost 0 bases and J 6 bases, leaving 6 bases between the germline ends.